The rows below give T cell receptor beta chains drawn from one sample of a study of T cell changes during pregnancy in multiple sclerosis. Sequencing used immunoSEQ multiplex PCR; TCRdb keeps in-frame clones, though not all of them. Among tens of thousands of clones, 90% to 95% were seen once, and the ten largest hold less than 0.65%. Specimen: CD4+ T cells from peripheral blood mononuclear cells, collected in the second trimester of pregnancy. These receptors were obtained from a female donor with multiple sclerosis, enrolled in a pregnancy study. The CDR3 runs from the conserved cysteine through the conserved F or W. Clone sizes are given selectively: once, few, many, or a class where the clone is expanded.

abundance: -
j_gene: TRBJ1-1
v_gene: TRBV9
CDR3aa: CASVGGGWESGNTEAFF

abundance: once
j_gene: TRBJ2-1
v_gene: TRBV9
CDR3aa: CASSSHNEQFF

abundance: -
j_gene: TRBJ2-3
v_gene: TRBV5-1
CDR3aa: CASSFSTSGGVSTDTQYF

abundance: -
j_gene: TRBJ1-1
v_gene: TRBV6-6
CDR3aa: CASSYGQPNPNTEAFF

abundance: -
j_gene: TRBJ2-5
v_gene: TRBV30
CDR3aa: CAWSPGGTEETQYF

abundance: -
j_gene: TRBJ2-2
v_gene: TRBV13
CDR3aa: CASSLSPPAGGPGGELFF

abundance: -
j_gene: TRBJ2-3
v_gene: TRBV30
CDR3aa: CARGLSTDTQYF

abundance: -
j_gene: TRBJ2-7
v_gene: TRBV6-1
CDR3aa: CASRVMEGGAYEQYF

abundance: -
j_gene: TRBJ1-2
v_gene: TRBV27
CDR3aa: CASSLSGTGFGYTF

abundance: -
j_gene: TRBJ2-5
v_gene: TRBV9
CDR3aa: CASSAEGGWVETQYF

abundance: -
j_gene: TRBJ2-6
v_gene: TRBV7-2
CDR3aa: CASRTPGGANVLTF

abundance: -
j_gene: TRBJ2-5
v_gene: TRBV6-6
CDR3aa: CASSPGDRYQETQYF

abundance: -
j_gene: TRBJ1-4
v_gene: TRBV5-5
CDR3aa: CASSLGRSPRLYEKLFF

abundance: -
j_gene: TRBJ1-5
v_gene: TRBV7-2
CDR3aa: CASSLVGVNQPQHF

abundance: few
j_gene: TRBJ1-1
v_gene: TRBV12-5
CDR3aa: CASHGWGGTEAFF

abundance: -
j_gene: TRBJ2-7
v_gene: TRBV6-4
CDR3aa: CASPLPDSPYEQYF

abundance: once
j_gene: TRBJ2-7
v_gene: TRBV18
CDR3aa: CASSPPGGREQYF

abundance: once
j_gene: TRBJ1-2
v_gene: TRBV7-3
CDR3aa: CASSLLGTAVGYTF

abundance: -
j_gene: TRBJ1-2
v_gene: TRBV29-1
CDR3aa: CAISNYGYTF

abundance: -
j_gene: TRBJ1-6
v_gene: TRBV4-1
CDR3aa: CASSQEAAVNNSPLHF

abundance: -
j_gene: TRBJ2-6
v_gene: TRBV7-2
CDR3aa: CASSSSGGTGANVLTF

abundance: -
j_gene: TRBJ1-1
v_gene: TRBV7-6
CDR3aa: CASSLVLGAEAFF

abundance: -
j_gene: TRBJ2-3
v_gene: TRBV4-2
CDR3aa: CASSQEHGSGALVSRTDTQYF

abundance: -
j_gene: TRBJ1-3
v_gene: TRBV6-5
CDR3aa: CASSQRRVYGNTIYF

abundance: -
j_gene: TRBJ1-2
v_gene: TRBV5-1
CDR3aa: CASSPQQGDGYTF

abundance: -
j_gene: TRBJ2-3
v_gene: TRBV5-1
CDR3aa: CASSPGLEWTDTQYF

abundance: once
j_gene: TRBJ1-2
v_gene: TRBV30
CDR3aa: CAWRLQGRYYGYTF

abundance: -
j_gene: TRBJ2-7
v_gene: TRBV5-4
CDR3aa: CASSLEAASYEQYF

abundance: once
j_gene: TRBJ1-5
v_gene: TRBV19
CDR3aa: CASSPRTISNQPQHF

abundance: -
j_gene: TRBJ1-1
v_gene: TRBV29-1
CDR3aa: CSVGSGVNTEAFF

abundance: -
j_gene: TRBJ2-1
v_gene: TRBV18
CDR3aa: CASSIAQRYNNEQFF

abundance: -
j_gene: TRBJ2-3
v_gene: TRBV7-2
CDR3aa: CASTPRAGGLYTQYF

abundance: -
j_gene: TRBJ2-1
v_gene: TRBV19
CDR3aa: CASLDFLGNEQFF

abundance: -
j_gene: TRBJ2-7
v_gene: TRBV9
CDR3aa: CASSARTTPTYEQYF

abundance: -
j_gene: TRBJ2-7
v_gene: TRBV18
CDR3aa: CASSPNQGSSYEQYF

abundance: -
j_gene: TRBJ1-2
v_gene: TRBV5-5
CDR3aa: CASSTTWDRVYGYTF

abundance: -
j_gene: TRBJ1-2
v_gene: TRBV29-1
CDR3aa: CSVESQGEGYGYTF

abundance: -
j_gene: TRBJ2-5
v_gene: TRBV2
CDR3aa: CASSALTSGGETQYF

abundance: -
j_gene: TRBJ2-2
v_gene: TRBV18
CDR3aa: CASSLTTGRTGELFF

abundance: once
j_gene: TRBJ1-5
v_gene: TRBV6-5
CDR3aa: CASRAQGAYQPQHF

abundance: -
j_gene: TRBJ1-2
v_gene: TRBV14
CDR3aa: CASSRLTRGTAGYGYTF

abundance: -
j_gene: TRBJ1-5
v_gene: TRBV30
CDR3aa: CAWRPTGGRDQPQHF

abundance: once
j_gene: TRBJ1-4
v_gene: TRBV7-2
CDR3aa: CASSPDRGDEKLFF

abundance: once
j_gene: TRBJ1-4
v_gene: TRBV19
CDR3aa: CASKSRTGRGEKLFF

abundance: once
j_gene: TRBJ2-3
v_gene: TRBV7-9
CDR3aa: CASSPKWRVAGSTDTQYF

abundance: -
j_gene: TRBJ2-5
v_gene: TRBV9
CDR3aa: CASSAGLGGGETQYF

abundance: -
j_gene: TRBJ2-2
v_gene: TRBV12-5
CDR3aa: CASGLARGGGTENTGELFF

abundance: -
j_gene: TRBJ1-5
v_gene: TRBV6-6
CDR3aa: CASSRQAGINQPQHF

abundance: -
j_gene: TRBJ1-1
v_gene: TRBV7-2
CDR3aa: CASSSRTEAFF

abundance: -
j_gene: TRBJ2-2
v_gene: TRBV7-2
CDR3aa: CASSLRGTLLTGELFF

abundance: once
j_gene: TRBJ1-5
v_gene: TRBV30
CDR3aa: CAWSTGGNQPQHF

abundance: -
j_gene: TRBJ2-5
v_gene: TRBV2
CDR3aa: CASSDDRGSQETQYF